This TCR beta chain was recorded in a study of blood T cell repertoires in COVID-19. At the level of the study: Spain, Italy and the United States supplied samples that represented acute and convalescent COVID-19. Sources were T cells, B-cell-depleted T cells, or PBMCs; the material itself was cDNA or gDNA.

This CDR3 contains 18 residues. V shed 2 bases and J 5 bases; nucleotides not matched to a gene: 10. From germline, CDR1 is SGHKS and CDR2 YYEKEE (reference sequence). Profiled with immunoSEQ multiplex PCR; TCRdb holds only in-frame clones, not every one. The data contain about 250,000 clones, over 70% of them singletons. V and J are TRBV5-5 and TRBJ2-2; TRBD2 matches at 12 bases. Sequenced sample: peripheral blood. The sequence was collected from a man aged 40-49 years with acute or convalescent COVID-19. The DNA for the CDR3 is TGTGCCAGCAGCTTTTTGGCTAGCGGGAGGGCTTGGACCGGGGAGCTGTTTTTT. The encoded protein is CASSFLASGRAWTGELFF.